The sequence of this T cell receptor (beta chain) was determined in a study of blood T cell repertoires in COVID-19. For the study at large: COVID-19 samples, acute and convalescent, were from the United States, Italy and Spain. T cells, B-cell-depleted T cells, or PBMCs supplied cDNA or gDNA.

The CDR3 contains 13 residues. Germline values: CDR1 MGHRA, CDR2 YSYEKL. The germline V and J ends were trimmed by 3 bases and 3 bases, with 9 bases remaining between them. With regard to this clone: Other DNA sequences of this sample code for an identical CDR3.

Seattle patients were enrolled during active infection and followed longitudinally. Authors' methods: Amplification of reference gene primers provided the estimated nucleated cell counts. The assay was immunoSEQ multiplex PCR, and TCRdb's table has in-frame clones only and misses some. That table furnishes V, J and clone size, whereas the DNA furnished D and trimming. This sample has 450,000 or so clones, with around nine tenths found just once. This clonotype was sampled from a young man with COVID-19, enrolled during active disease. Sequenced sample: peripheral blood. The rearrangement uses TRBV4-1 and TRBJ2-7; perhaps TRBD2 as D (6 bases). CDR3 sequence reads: CASSQQGGYEQYF. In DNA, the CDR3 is TGCGCCAGCAGCCAGCAGGGAGGCTACGAGCAGTACTTC.